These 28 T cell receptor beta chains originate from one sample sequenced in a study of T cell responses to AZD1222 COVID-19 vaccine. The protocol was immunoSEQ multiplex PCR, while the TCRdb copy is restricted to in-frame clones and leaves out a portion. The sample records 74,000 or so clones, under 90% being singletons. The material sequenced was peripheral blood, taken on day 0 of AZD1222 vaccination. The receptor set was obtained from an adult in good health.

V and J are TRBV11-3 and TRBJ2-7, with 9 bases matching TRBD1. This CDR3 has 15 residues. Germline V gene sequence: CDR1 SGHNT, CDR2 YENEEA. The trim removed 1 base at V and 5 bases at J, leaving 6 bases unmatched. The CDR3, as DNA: TGTGCCAGCAGCTTAGGGGACAGGGTCGGACACGAGCAGTACTTC. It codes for CASSLGDRVGHEQYF.

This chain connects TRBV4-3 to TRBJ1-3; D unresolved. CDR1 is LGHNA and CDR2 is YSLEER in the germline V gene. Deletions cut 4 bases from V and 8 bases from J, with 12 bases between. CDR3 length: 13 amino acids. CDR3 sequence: CASSRLDGYTIYF. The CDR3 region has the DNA TGCGCCAGCAGCCGCCTGGACGGGTACACCATATATTTT.

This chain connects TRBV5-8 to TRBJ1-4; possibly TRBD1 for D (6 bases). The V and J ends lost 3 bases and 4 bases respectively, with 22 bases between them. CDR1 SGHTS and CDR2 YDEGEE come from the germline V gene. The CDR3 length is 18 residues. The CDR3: CASSSAAGTPFRNEKLFF. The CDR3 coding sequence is TGTGCCAGCAGCTCGGCCGCCGGGACACCATTCCGTAATGAAAAACTGTTTTTT.

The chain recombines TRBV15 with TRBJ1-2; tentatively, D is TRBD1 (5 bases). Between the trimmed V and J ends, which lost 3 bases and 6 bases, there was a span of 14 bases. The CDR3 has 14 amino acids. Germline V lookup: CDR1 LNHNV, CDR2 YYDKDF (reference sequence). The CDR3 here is CATSRQGTLNGYTF. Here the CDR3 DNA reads TGTGCCACCAGCAGGCAAGGGACTTTAAATGGCTACACCTTC.

The CDR3 spells CASSQDAGAGAHQPQHF. Written as DNA, the CDR3 is TGCGCCAGCAGCCAAGACGCCGGGGCCGGCGCGCATCAGCCCCAGCATTTT. The V gene is TRBV4-1, the J gene TRBJ1-5; D is perhaps TRBD1 (5 bases). V was clipped by 0 bases and J by 5 bases, with 17 bases between them. This CDR3 is 17 amino acids long. Germline CDR1 is MGHRA and CDR2 is YSYEKL.

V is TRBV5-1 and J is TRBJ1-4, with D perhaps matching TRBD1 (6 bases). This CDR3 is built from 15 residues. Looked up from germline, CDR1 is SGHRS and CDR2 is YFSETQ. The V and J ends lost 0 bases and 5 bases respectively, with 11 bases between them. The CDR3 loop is CASSLGGQSNEKLFF. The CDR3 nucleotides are TGCGCCAGCAGCTTGGGCGGACAGTCAAATGAAAAACTGTTTTTT.

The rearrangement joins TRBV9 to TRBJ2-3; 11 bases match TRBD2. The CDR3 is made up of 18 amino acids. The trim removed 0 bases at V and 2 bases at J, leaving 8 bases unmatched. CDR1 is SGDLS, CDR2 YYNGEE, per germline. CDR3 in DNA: TGTGCCAGCAGCGTAGGGGTTAGCGGGGGGGCAAACACAGATACGCAGTATTTT. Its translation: CASSVGVSGGANTDTQYF.

DNA for the CDR3: TGTGCCAGCAGTTTACCACCTGGGGCCAAAAACATTCAGTACTTC. This encodes CASSLPPGAKNIQYF. The rearrangement uses TRBV28 and TRBJ2-4, with D unclear. With 2 bases removed from V and 1 base from J, the gap between germline ends came to 9 bases. Germline V gene data show CDR1 as MDHEN and CDR2 as SYDVKM. The CDR3 extends over 15 amino acids.

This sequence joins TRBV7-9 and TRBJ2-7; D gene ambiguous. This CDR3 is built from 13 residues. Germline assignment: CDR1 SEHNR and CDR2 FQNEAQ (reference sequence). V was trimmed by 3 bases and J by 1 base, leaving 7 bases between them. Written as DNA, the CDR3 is TGTGCCAGCAGCTTGCACCTATCCTACGAGCAGTACTTC. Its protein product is CASSLHLSYEQYF. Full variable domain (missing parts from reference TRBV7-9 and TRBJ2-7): DTGVSQNPRHKITKRGQNVTFRCDPISEHNRLYWYRQTLGQGPEFLTYFQNEAQLEKSRLLSDRFSAERPKGSFSTLEIQRTEQGDSAMYLCASSLHLSYEQYFGPGTRLTVT.

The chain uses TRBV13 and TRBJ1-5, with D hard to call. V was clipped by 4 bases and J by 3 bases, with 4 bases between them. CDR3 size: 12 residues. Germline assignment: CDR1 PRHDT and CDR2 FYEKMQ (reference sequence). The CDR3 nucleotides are TGTGCCAGCAGCTATTACAATCAGCCCCAGCATTTT. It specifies CASSYYNQPQHF.

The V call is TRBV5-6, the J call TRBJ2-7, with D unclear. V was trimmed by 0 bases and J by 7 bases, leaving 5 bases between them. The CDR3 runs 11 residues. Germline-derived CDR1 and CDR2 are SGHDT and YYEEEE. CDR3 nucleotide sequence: TGTGCCAGCAGCTTGGAGGCGGAGCAGTACTTC. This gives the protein CASSLEAEQYF.

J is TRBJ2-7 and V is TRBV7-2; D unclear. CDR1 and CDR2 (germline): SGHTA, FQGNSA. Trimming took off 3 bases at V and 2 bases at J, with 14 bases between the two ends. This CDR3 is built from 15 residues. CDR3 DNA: TGTGCCAGCAGCTTTAGAGGCGGAGAGGCCTACGAGCAGTACTTC. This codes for CASSFRGGEAYEQYF.

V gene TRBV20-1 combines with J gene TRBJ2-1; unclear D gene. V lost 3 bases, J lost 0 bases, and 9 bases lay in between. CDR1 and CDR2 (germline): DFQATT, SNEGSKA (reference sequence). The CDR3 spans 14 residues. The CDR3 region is CSASRPNSYNEQFF. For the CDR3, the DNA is TGCAGTGCTAGTCGCCCTAACTCCTACAATGAGCAGTTCTTC.

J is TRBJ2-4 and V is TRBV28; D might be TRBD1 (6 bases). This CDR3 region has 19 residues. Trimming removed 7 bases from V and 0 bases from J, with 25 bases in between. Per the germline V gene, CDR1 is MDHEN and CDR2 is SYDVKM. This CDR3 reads CASTPKGVDPVLAKNIQYF. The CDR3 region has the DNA TGTGCCAGCACCCCCAAGGGGGTCGACCCAGTTCTAGCCAAAAACATTCAGTACTTC. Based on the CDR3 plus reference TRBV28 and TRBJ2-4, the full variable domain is DVKVTQSSRYLVKRTGEKVFLECVQDMDHENMFWYRQDPGLGLRLIYFSYDVKMKEKGDIPEGYSVSREKKERFSLILESASTNQTSMYLCASTPKGVDPVLAKNIQYFGAGTRLSVL.

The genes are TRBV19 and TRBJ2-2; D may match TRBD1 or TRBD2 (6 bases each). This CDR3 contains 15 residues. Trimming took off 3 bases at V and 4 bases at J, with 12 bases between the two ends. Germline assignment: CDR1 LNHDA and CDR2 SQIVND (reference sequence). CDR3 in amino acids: CASSIGGAGTGELFF. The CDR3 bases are TGTGCCAGTAGTATCGGGGGCGCGGGCACCGGGGAGCTGTTTTTT.

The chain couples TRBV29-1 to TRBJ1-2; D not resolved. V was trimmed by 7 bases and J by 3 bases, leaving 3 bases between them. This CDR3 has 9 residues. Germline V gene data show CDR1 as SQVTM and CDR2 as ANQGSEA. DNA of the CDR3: TGCAGCGAAGACTATGGCTACACCTTC. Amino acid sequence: CSEDYGYTF.

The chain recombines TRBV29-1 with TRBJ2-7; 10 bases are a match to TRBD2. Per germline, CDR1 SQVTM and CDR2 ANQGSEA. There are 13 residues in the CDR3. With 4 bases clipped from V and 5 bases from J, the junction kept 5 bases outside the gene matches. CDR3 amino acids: CSVALAGDHEQYF. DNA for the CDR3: TGCAGCGTTGCTCTAGCGGGAGACCACGAGCAGTACTTC.

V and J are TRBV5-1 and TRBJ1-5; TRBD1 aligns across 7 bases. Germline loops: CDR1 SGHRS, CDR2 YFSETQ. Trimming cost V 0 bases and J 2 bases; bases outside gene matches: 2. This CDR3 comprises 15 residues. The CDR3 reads CASSLDGQGNQPQHF. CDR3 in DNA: TGCGCCAGCAGCTTGGACGGACAGGGCAATCAGCCCCAGCATTTT.

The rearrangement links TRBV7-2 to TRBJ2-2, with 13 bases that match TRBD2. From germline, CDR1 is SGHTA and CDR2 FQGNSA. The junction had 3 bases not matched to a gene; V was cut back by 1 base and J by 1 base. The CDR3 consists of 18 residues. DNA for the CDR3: TGTGCCAGCAGCTTAGTCAGACTAGCGGGGGGGAACACCGGGGAGCTGTTTTTT. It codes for CASSLVRLAGGNTGELFF.

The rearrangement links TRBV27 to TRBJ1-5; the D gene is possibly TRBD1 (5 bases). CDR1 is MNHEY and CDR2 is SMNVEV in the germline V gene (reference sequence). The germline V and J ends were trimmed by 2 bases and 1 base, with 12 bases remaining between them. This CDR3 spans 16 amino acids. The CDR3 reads CASSLMGEGSNQPQHF. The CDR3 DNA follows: TGTGCCAGCAGTTTAATGGGGGAAGGGAGCAATCAGCCCCAGCATTTT.

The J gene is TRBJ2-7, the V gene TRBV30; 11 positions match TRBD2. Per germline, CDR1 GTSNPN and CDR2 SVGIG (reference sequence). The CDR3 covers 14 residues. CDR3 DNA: TGTGCTGCGGAATGGCTAGCGGGAGGTTCCGAGCAGTACTTC. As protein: CAAEWLAGGSEQYF.

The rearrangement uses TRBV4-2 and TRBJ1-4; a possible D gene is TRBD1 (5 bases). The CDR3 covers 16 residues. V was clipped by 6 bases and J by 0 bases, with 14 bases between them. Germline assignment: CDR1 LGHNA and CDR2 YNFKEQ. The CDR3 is CASSRPSRATNEKLFF. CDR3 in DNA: TGTGCCAGCAGTCGCCCCTCCAGGGCAACTAATGAAAAACTGTTTTTT.

CDR3 sequence reads: CASSWGIPDTEAFF. The DNA of the CDR3 is TGTGCCAGCTCTTGGGGAATTCCGGACACTGAAGCTTTCTTT. V and J are TRBV14 and TRBJ1-1; D gene uncertain. Deletions cut 8 bases from V and 3 bases from J, with 16 bases between. Germline lookup yields CDR1 SGHDN and CDR2 FVKESK. The CDR3 totals 14 residues.

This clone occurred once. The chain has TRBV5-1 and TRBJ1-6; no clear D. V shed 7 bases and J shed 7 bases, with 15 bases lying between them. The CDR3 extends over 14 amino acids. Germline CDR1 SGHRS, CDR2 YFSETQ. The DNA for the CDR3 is TGCGCCAGCGGCCAGGCAGATTCGAATTCACCCCTCCACTTT. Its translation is CASGQADSNSPLHF.

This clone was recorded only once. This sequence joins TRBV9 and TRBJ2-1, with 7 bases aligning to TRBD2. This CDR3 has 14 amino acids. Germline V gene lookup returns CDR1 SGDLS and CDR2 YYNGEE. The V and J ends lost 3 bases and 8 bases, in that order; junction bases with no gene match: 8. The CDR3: CASSAQGRGDEQFF. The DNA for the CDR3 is TGTGCCAGCAGCGCCCAGGGTCGGGGGGATGAGCAGTTCTTC.

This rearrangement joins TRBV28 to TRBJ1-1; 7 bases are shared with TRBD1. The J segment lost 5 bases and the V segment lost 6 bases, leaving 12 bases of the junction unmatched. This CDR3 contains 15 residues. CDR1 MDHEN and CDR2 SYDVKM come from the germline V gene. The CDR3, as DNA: TGTGCCAGCAGCCCAGAGGCAGGGGGTAGGACTGAAGCTTTCTTT. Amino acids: CASSPEAGGRTEAFF.

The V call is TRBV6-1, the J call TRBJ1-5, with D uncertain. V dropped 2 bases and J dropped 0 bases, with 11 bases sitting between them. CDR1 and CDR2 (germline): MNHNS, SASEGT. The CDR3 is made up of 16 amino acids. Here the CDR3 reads CASSELLGYSNQPQHF. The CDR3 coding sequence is TGTGCCAGCAGTGAACTATTAGGGTATAGCAATCAGCCCCAGCATTTT.

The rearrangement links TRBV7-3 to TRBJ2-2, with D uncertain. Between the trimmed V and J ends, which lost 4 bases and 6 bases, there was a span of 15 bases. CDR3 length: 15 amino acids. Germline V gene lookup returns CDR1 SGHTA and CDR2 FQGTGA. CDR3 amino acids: CASSSPFSLAGELFF. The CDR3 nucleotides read TGTGCCAGCAGCTCCCCTTTTAGTCTAGCCGGGGAGCTGTTTTTT. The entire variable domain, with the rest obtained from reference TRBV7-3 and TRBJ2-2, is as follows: GAGVSQTPSNKVTEKGKYVELRCDPISGHTALYWYRQSLGQGPEFLIYFQGTGAADDSGLPNDRFFAVRPEGSVSTLKIQRTERGDSAVYLCASSSPFSLAGELFFGEGSRLTVL.